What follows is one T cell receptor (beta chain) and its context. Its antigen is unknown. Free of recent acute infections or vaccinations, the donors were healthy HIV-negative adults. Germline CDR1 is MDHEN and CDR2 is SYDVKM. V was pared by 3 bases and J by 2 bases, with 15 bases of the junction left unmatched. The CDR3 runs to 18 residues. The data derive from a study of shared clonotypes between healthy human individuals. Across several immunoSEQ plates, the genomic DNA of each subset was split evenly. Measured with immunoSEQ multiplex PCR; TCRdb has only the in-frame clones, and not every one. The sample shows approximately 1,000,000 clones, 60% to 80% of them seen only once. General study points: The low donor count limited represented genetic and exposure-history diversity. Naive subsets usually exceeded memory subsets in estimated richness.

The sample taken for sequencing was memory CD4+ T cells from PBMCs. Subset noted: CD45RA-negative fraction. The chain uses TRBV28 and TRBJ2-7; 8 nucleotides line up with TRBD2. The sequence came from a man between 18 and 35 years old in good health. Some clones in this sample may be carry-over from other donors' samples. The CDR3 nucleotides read TGTGCCAGCAGTTTGGGGAACCTTTTCGGGAGGGCTCCCTACGAGCAGTACTTC. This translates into CASSLGNLFGRAPYEQYF.